This is a list of T cell receptor beta chains from one sample in a study of patients and donors after allogeneic stem cell transplantation. MiXCR, run by TCRdb on the RT-PCR reads, gives a single entry per CDR3 protein. The sample lists about 26,000 distinct CDR3 sequences; around 7.9% were seen once. Source material: blood, either unsorted or a sorted T cell fraction (not recorded which). The receptors were sampled from a human donor who was either an allogeneic HSCT recipient or a stem cell or donor lymphocyte infusion donor (not recorded which). It is not recorded whose cells these are; they may come from a transplant donor. CDR3s include the opening cysteine and the closing phenylalanine or tryptophan. A D gene is named only where the DNA matches it firmly. Size tells how often a clone was seen (once, few, many) or the class of an expanded clone, and some rows leave it out.

d_gene	v_gene	abundance	j_gene	CDR3aa	CDR3nt
.	TRBV12-2	few	TRBJ2-3	CASRLHGGPTDTQYF	TGTGCAAGTCGCCTCCACGGGGGCCCCACAGATACGCAGTATTTT
.	TRBV27	many	TRBJ2-2	CASSLSAQINTGELFF	TGTGCCAGCAGTTTATCGGCGCAAATCAACACCGGGGAGCTGTTTTTT
.	TRBV7-9	.	TRBJ2-3	CASSLWEAGRDTQYF	TGTGCCAGCAGCTTATGGGAGGCGGGTAGAGATACGCAGTATTTT
.	TRBV28	many	TRBJ2-7	CASSTRTRSSYEQYF	TGTGCCAGCAGTACCCGGACAAGAAGCTCCTACGAGCAGTACTTC
.	TRBV5-1	many	TRBJ2-3	CASSPGPGTDTQYF	TGCGCCAGCAGCCCCGGACCTGGGACAGATACGCAGTATTTT
TRBD1	TRBV7-9	.	TRBJ2-7	CASSASPGQNLGWYF	TGTGCCAGCAGCGCATCCCCGGGACAGAATTTGGGATGGTACTTC
.	TRBV7-2	many	TRBJ2-3	CASSLRLVGADTQYF	TGTGCCAGCAGCTTAAGACTAGTCGGGGCAGATACGCAGTATTTT
.	TRBV5-1	many	TRBJ1-1	CASSVDGRNTEAFF	TGCGCCAGCAGCGTTGACGGAAGGAACACTGAAGCTTTCTTT
TRBD2	TRBV10-3	many	TRBJ2-1	CAITSSGSEGEQFF	TGTGCCATCACCTCCAGCGGGAGTGAGGGTGAGCAGTTCTTC
TRBD1	TRBV10-3	many	TRBJ2-3	CAIRGQGASDTQYF	TGTGCCATCAGGGGACAGGGGGCGTCAGATACGCAGTATTTT
.	TRBV5-8	.	TRBJ1-1	CASSLVYSSYTEAFF	TGTGCCAGCAGCTTGGTGTACAGCAGTTACACTGAAGCTTTCTTT
.	TRBV28	few	TRBJ1-5	CASSLGGRRSQPQHF	TGTGCCAGCAGTTTGGGGGGGCGGAGGTCTCAGCCCCAGCATTTT
.	TRBV4-1	many	TRBJ1-2	CASSPMGAKANYGYTF	TGCGCCAGCAGCCCGATGGGGGCTAAAGCTAACTATGGCTACACCTTC
.	TRBV24-1	many	TRBJ1-1	CATSDRSTGYNTEAFF	TGTGCCACCAGTGATCGAAGCACAGGCTATAACACTGAAGCTTTCTTT
.	TRBV2	many	TRBJ1-5	CASSDRGLSNQPQHF	TGTGCCAGCAGTGATAGAGGGTTGAGCAATCAGCCCCAGCATTTT
TRBD1	TRBV7-3	many	TRBJ2-3	CASSLGGQVATDTQYF	TGTGCCAGCAGCTTAGGGGGACAGGTAGCAACAGATACGCAGTATTTT
.	TRBV28	few	TRBJ1-4	CASSLSKVSEKLFF	TGTGCCAGCAGTTTATCCAAGGTGTCGGAAAAACTGTTTTTT
TRBD2	TRBV15	many	TRBJ2-7	CATSRDPGGTYEQYF	TGTGCCACCAGCAGAGACCCGGGGGGAACCTACGAGCAGTACTTC
TRBD2	TRBV7-2	many	TRBJ2-7	CASSSRAGGPYEQYF	TGTGCCAGCAGCTCCCGAGCGGGAGGGCCTTACGAGCAGTACTTC
.	TRBV20-1	.	TRBJ2-3	CSEGSSTDTQYF	TGCAGTGAGGGTAGTAGCACAGATACGCAGTATTTT
TRBD1	TRBV2	few	TRBJ2-3	CASSSKTGAEDTQYF	TGTGCCAGCAGTTCCAAGACAGGGGCGGAAGATACGCAGTATTTT
TRBD2	TRBV7-2	many	TRBJ2-7	CASATSGIYEQYF	TGTGCCAGTGCGACTAGCGGGATATACGAGCAGTACTTC
.	TRBV7-8	many	TRBJ2-3	CASSRGAGYTDTQYF	TGTGCCAGCAGCAGAGGTGCCGGATACACAGATACGCAGTATTTT
.	TRBV7-3	.	TRBJ1-5	CASTYPYSGRNKRQPQHF	TGTGCCAGCACCTACCCATATTCAGGGAGGAATAAACGTCAGCCCCAGCATTTT
.	TRBV15	many	TRBJ2-5	CATWRSPEETQYF	TGTGCCACCTGGAGAAGTCCCGAGGAGACCCAGTACTTC
TRBD1	TRBV5-4	.	TRBJ2-2	CASSFDRATGELFF	TGTGCCAGCAGCTTCGACAGGGCCACCGGGGAGCTGTTTTTT
.	TRBV4-1	many	TRBJ2-2	CASSQVRGGGELFF	TGCGCCAGCAGCCAAGTGAGGGGCGGCGGGGAGCTGTTTTTT
.	TRBV30	few	TRBJ2-7	CAWSVGGREQYF	TGTGCCTGGAGTGTGGGGGGGCGCGAGCAGTACTTC
.	TRBV7-8	many	TRBJ1-3	CASSLWDRGRSGNTIYF	TGTGCCAGCAGCTTATGGGACCGCGGCCGGTCTGGAAACACCATATATTTT
.	TRBV7-9	few	TRBJ2-2	CATYRDTGELFF	TGTGCCACTTACAGGGACACCGGGGAGCTGTTTTTT
.	TRBV7-9	.	TRBJ2-3	CASRNDLGDTQYF	TGTGCCAGCAGAAATGACCTTGGCGATACGCAGTATTTT
.	TRBV6-1	.	TRBJ2-2	CASTEGGQIKAGELFF	TGTGCCAGCACCGAAGGGGGGCAGATTAAGGCCGGGGAGCTGTTTTTT
TRBD1	TRBV9	.	TRBJ1-2	CASSAPGTGYGYTF	TGTGCCAGCAGCGCGCCCGGGACAGGGTATGGCTACACCTTC
.	TRBV7-9	.	TRBJ1-1	CASSLDSRQAFF	TGTGCCAGCAGCTTAGATTCCAGGCAAGCTTTCTTT
.	TRBV28	.	TRBJ2-7	CASNNVRDGVSPSNF	TGTGCCAGCAATAACGTCCGGGACGGTGTTTCACCCTCGAACTTC
TRBD2	TRBV3-1	.	TRBJ2-1	CASSQAGGRSNEQFF	TGTGCCAGCAGCCAAGCGGGAGGGCGGAGCAATGAGCAGTTCTTC
.	TRBV5-8	.	TRBJ1-6	CASSSRGRNEASPLHF	TGTGCCAGCAGCTCCCGGGGGAGGAACGAAGCATCACCCCTCCACTTT
.	TRBV3-1	.	TRBJ2-1	CASSQGLEQFF	TGTGCCAGCAGCCAAGGTCTTGAGCAGTTCTTC
.	TRBV7-2	.	TRBJ2-7	CASSLTDTDTGEQYF	TGTGCCAGCAGCTTAACGGACACGGACACGGGTGAGCAGTACTTC
.	TRBV7-3	.	TRBJ2-5	CASSLFLGETQYF	TGTGCCAGCAGCTTATTTTTGGGGGAGACCCAGTACTTC
TRBD1	TRBV9	few	TRBJ2-1	CASSRRGQGAKNEQFF	TGTGCCAGCAGCCGTAGAGGGCAGGGGGCTAAGAATGAGCAGTTCTTC
TRBD2	TRBV20-1	many	TRBJ2-4	CSASGTKFVVF	TGCAGTGCTTCCGGGACTAAGTTTGTCGTCTTC
TRBD2	TRBV11-2	many	TRBJ2-1	CASSLGLLGGGAFIDEQFF	TGTGCCAGCAGCTTAGGCTTGTTGGGCGGGGGGGCTTTCATCGATGAGCAGTTCTTC
TRBD1	TRBV9	many	TRBJ2-2	CASRSPGGTGELFF	TGTGCCAGCCGCAGCCCAGGGGGCACCGGGGAGCTGTTTTTT
TRBD1	TRBV10-2	many	TRBJ1-1	CASRQGAVDTEAFF	TGCGCCAGCCGACAGGGGGCTGTCGACACTGAAGCTTTCTTT
.	TRBV7-9	many	TRBJ1-2	CASSPAQLPGYTF	TGTGCCAGCAGCCCGGCCCAGCTTCCGGGCTACACCTTC
.	TRBV5-1	few	TRBJ1-5	CASSLVSGNQPQHF	TGCGCCAGCAGCTTGGTCAGCGGTAATCAGCCCCAGCATTTT
TRBD1	TRBV20-1	many	TRBJ1-5	CSAPPAGGSNQPQHF	TGCAGTGCCCCCCCCGCAGGGGGTAGCAATCAGCCCCAGCATTTT
.	TRBV5-1	.	TRBJ2-6	CASSLRGAPDGANVLTF	TGCGCCAGCAGCCTTCGGGGCGCCCCGGATGGGGCCAACGTCCTGACTTTC
.	TRBV2	few	TRBJ2-3	CASRPNTDTQYF	TGTGCCAGCAGGCCGAACACAGATACGCAGTATTTT
.	TRBV3-1	many	TRBJ1-2	CASSQVAETPYGYTF	TGTGCCAGCAGCCAAGTAGCGGAAACTCCCTATGGCTACACCTTC
TRBD1	TRBV18	few	TRBJ2-7	CASRQGRGEQYF	TGTGCCAGCAGACAGGGTCGGGGCGAGCAGTACTTC